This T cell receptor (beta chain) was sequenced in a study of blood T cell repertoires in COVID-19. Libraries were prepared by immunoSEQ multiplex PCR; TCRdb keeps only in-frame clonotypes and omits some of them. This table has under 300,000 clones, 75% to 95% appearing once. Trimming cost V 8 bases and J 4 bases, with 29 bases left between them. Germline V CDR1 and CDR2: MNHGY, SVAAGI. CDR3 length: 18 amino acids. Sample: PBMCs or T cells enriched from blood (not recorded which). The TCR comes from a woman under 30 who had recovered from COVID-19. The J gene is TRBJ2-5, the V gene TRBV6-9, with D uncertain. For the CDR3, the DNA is TGTGCCAGCCATAACTCCCCTCTCAAGAGAGTCACTTCAGAGACCCAGTACTTC. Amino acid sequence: CASHNSPLKRVTSETQYF.